The 22 T cell receptor beta chains below all came from one sample that was sequenced in a study of cytomegalovirus exposure and HLA in healthy donors. PCR was performed using 60 Vbeta and 13 Jbeta primers. Sequenced by immunoSEQ multiplex PCR; TCRdb stores in-frame clones only, minus some. This sample carries over 150,000 clones, over 70% of them seen once, and the ten largest clones take about 7%. Sequenced material: PBMCs. The receptors derive from a man aged 25-40 years in good health and CMV-seropositive.

This clone was detected only once. The chain recombines TRBV4-1 with TRBJ2-3; 16 bases are a match to TRBD2. CDR1 is MGHRA and CDR2 is YSYEKL in the germline V gene. V gave up 4 bases and J gave up 2 bases; unmatched junction bases: 12. This CDR3 is built from 20 residues. CDR3 sequence (DNA): TGCGCCAGCAGCCGAAGAGGGACTAGCGGGAGGGGCGCCGACACAGATACGCAGTATTTT. Encoded protein: CASSRRGTSGRGADTDTQYF.

The chain recombines TRBV29-1 with TRBJ2-7, with D possibly being TRBD2 (6 bases). The germline V gene encodes CDR1 SQVTM and CDR2 ANQGSEA. The CDR3 is 16 amino acids. Trimming left V 4 bases short and J 2 bases short, with 21 bases between. This CDR3 reads CSVVGEDLPTPYEQYF. CDR3 coding DNA: TGCAGCGTTGTTGGGGAGGACTTACCAACTCCCTACGAGCAGTACTTC.

This clone was detected only once. CDR3 bases: TGTGCCAGCAGGCGGGAGTCGGAAGAGACCCAGTACTTC. Protein sequence: CASRRESEETQYF. The rearrangement uses TRBV6-5 and TRBJ2-5, with 7 nucleotides matching TRBD2. J was trimmed by 3 bases and V by 6 bases; bases with no gene match: 4. Germline-derived CDR1 and CDR2 are MNHEY and SVGAGI. This CDR3 contains 13 residues.

The genes are TRBV10-3 and TRBJ2-7, with 9 bases identical to TRBD1. This CDR3 has 15 residues. Germline CDR1 and CDR2: ENHRY and SYGVKD. The J segment lost 4 bases and the V segment lost 10 bases, leaving 14 bases of the junction unmatched. CDR3 amino acids: CATLVGTGLSYEQYF. The CDR3 DNA reads TGTGCCACCCTTGTGGGGACAGGGCTCTCTTACGAGCAGTACTTC.

V and J are TRBV7-9 and TRBJ2-7; possibly TRBD1 for D (6 bases). Germline lookup yields CDR1 SEHNR and CDR2 FQNEAQ (reference sequence). V shed 1 base and J shed 6 bases, with 16 bases lying between them. This CDR3 contains 15 residues. The CDR3 DNA is TGTGCCAGCAGCTTAGGGGGGACACCACCTCTCGAGCAGTACTTC. Translation gives CASSLGGTPPLEQYF.

CDR3 in DNA: TGTGCCAGTAGTATCAGGACAGGGGGCAACGGGGAGCTGTTTTTT. The encoded protein is CASSIRTGGNGELFF. The V gene is TRBV19, the J gene TRBJ2-2; TRBD1 aligns across 11 bases. The trim removed 3 bases at V and 7 bases at J, leaving 4 bases unmatched. The CDR3 is made up of 15 amino acids. Germline lookup yields CDR1 LNHDA and CDR2 SQIVND (reference sequence).

This clone turned up a few times. The V and J genes are TRBV6-5 and TRBJ1-1; 7 bases fit TRBD1. CDR1 is MNHEY and CDR2 is SVGAGI in the germline V gene. CDR3 length equals 16 residues. The J segment lost 4 bases and the V segment lost 0 bases, leaving 8 bases of the junction unmatched. The CDR3 region is CASSYSYRGWGTEAFF. For the CDR3, the DNA is TGTGCCAGCAGTTACTCCTACAGGGGATGGGGCACTGAAGCTTTCTTT.

The chain couples TRBV10-3 to TRBJ2-3, with D possibly matching TRBD1 (6 bases). From germline, CDR1 is ENHRY and CDR2 SYGVKD. The length of the CDR3 is 15 residues. V lost 6 bases to trimming and J lost 0 bases, with 13 bases between them. CDR3 amino acids: CAIRSDRSSTDTQYF. Here the CDR3 DNA reads TGTGCCATCAGATCGGACAGATCTAGCACAGATACGCAGTATTTT.

The gene calls are TRBV11-3 and TRBJ1-1; tentatively, D is TRBD1 (5 bases). Germline V gene sequence: CDR1 SGHNT, CDR2 YENEEA. The CDR3 is made up of 13 amino acids. Trimming took 2 bases from V and 6 from J, leaving 10 bases between them. CDR3 region: CASSLRTSAEAFF. In DNA form, the CDR3 reads TGTGCCAGCAGCTTAAGGACAAGCGCTGAAGCTTTCTTT.

As to this clone: One end of the junction does not line up with germline, which may come from a read error. Other DNA sequences in this sample translate to the same CDR3. This chain uses TRBV25-1 with TRBJ1-1; D perhaps matches TRBD1 (5 bases). The CDR3 extends over 14 amino acids. Germline CDR1 reads MGHDK; CDR2 reads SYGVNS. DNA of the CDR3: TGCGCCAGCAGTGAATCAGGGTTACCCACTGAAGCTTTCTTT. This encodes CASSESGLPTEAFF.

The chain is built from TRBV6-6 and TRBJ2-7, with D hard to call. Per germline, CDR1 MNHNY and CDR2 SVGAGI (reference sequence). Trimming cost V 2 bases and J 2 bases, with 10 bases left between them. The CDR3 contains 14 residues. DNA of the CDR3: TGTGCCAGCAGTTACCGCACTCTTACCTACGAGCAGTACTTC. Protein product: CASSYRTLTYEQYF.

V and J are TRBV27 and TRBJ2-5; 14 nucleotides match TRBD2. Matching the DNA end better, TRBJ2-7 makes the J call doubtful. CDR1 and CDR2 (germline): MNHEY, SMNVEV (reference sequence). The CDR3 runs 20 residues. The CDR3 is CASSSRLAGGHPPTSYEQYF. The DNA of the CDR3 is TGTGCCAGCAGTTCCCGACTAGCGGGAGGGCATCCCCCTACCTCCTACGAGCAGTACTTC.

V is TRBV11-3 and J is TRBJ1-2; D is perhaps TRBD1 (6 bases). The CDR3 runs 13 residues. Trimming removed 1 base from V and 7 bases from J, with 10 bases in between. Germline CDR1 is SGHNT and CDR2 is YENEEA. The CDR3 loop reads CASSLAQGFGYTF. CDR3 nucleotide sequence: TGTGCCAGCAGCTTAGCCCAGGGGTTTGGCTACACCTTC.

The sample holds one count of this clone. The V and J genes are TRBV19 and TRBJ1-5, with 7 bases lining up with TRBD1. Looked up from germline, CDR1 is LNHDA and CDR2 is SQIVND (reference sequence). With 5 bases clipped from V and 4 bases from J, the junction kept 8 bases outside the gene matches. There are 15 residues in the CDR3. The CDR3 nucleotides read TGTGCCAGTAGTTCAGGGACAGCGAAGAATCAGCCCCAGCATTTT. Amino acid sequence: CASSSGTAKNQPQHF.

The gene calls are TRBV6-5 and TRBJ1-5; 7 bases line up with TRBD1. Looked up from germline, CDR1 is MNHEY and CDR2 is SVGAGI. With V trimmed by 7 bases and J by 0 bases, 6 bases remained unmatched. This CDR3 is built from 15 residues. CDR3 bases: TGTGCCAGCAACCAGGGGGGTGATAGCAATCAGCCCCAGCATTTT. Residues: CASNQGGDSNQPQHF.

This clone was seen only once. The chain employs TRBV5-1 and TRBJ2-2; possible D gene TRBD2, 5 bases. CDR3 length: 15 residues. V lost 3 bases and J lost 4, with 13 bases in between. Germline CDR1 and CDR2: SGHRS and YFSETQ. The CDR3 sequence: CASSSSPVGTGELFF. Written as DNA, the CDR3 is TGCGCCAGCAGCTCTAGCCCAGTGGGCACCGGGGAGCTGTTTTTT.

The rearrangement uses TRBV4-1 and TRBJ2-1; 8 bases are shared with TRBD2. Losses at the gene ends were 0 bases for V and 12 bases for J; bases not matched to a gene: 13. CDR1 and CDR2 from the germline V gene are MGHRA and YSYEKL. The CDR3 consists of 16 residues. The CDR3 DNA reads as TGCGCCAGCAGCCAAGATCCACTAGCGGCGGGGGGCGGGCAGTTCTTC. It yields the protein CASSQDPLAAGGGQFF.

This clone was found a few times. The rearrangement joins TRBV5-6 to TRBJ1-2, with 8 bases matching TRBD1. Germline loops: CDR1 SGHDT, CDR2 YYEEEE. The length of the CDR3 is 15 residues. V was pared by 4 bases and J by 4 bases, with 9 bases of the junction left unmatched. This chain's CDR3 is CASSHTSGTGYGYTF. The CDR3 DNA is TGTGCCAGCAGCCACACGAGTGGGACAGGCTATGGCTACACCTTC.

This clone has just one count. This chain joins TRBV19 and TRBJ1-2, with D possibly matching TRBD1 (5 bases). This CDR3 is built from 16 residues. CDR1 is LNHDA and CDR2 is SQIVND in the germline V gene (reference sequence). Trimming took off 3 bases at V and 4 bases at J, with 18 bases between the two ends. Here the CDR3 reads CASSMVQAGKSYGYTF. CDR3 nucleotides: TGTGCCAGTAGTATGGTTCAGGCAGGGAAGAGCTATGGCTACACCTTC.

The chain joins TRBV27 to TRBJ2-3; 9 bases match TRBD2. The germline V gene has CDR1 MNHEY and CDR2 SMNVEV (reference sequence). The CDR3 has 13 amino acids. Trimming removed 9 bases from V and 4 bases from J; junction bases left unmatched: 5. CDR3 sequence reads: CARSGGPSDTQYF. CDR3 DNA sequence: TGTGCCAGGAGCGGGGGGCCGTCAGATACGCAGTATTTT.

The rearrangement links TRBV30 to TRBJ1-5, with 7 bases matching TRBD1. CDR1 and CDR2 (germline): GTSNPN, SVGIG (reference sequence). The CDR3 has 16 amino acids. J was trimmed by 2 bases and V by 3 bases; bases with no gene match: 10. This chain's CDR3 is CAWSTTGFFGNQPQHF. In nucleotides, the CDR3 is TGTGCCTGGAGCACGACAGGGTTTTTCGGCAATCAGCCCCAGCATTTT. Full variable domain (rest looked up from reference TRBV30 and TRBJ1-5): SQTIHQWPATLVQPVGSPLSLECTVEGTSNPNLYWYRQAAGRGLQLLFYSVGIGQISSEVPQNLSASRPQDRQFILSSKKLLLSDSGFYLCAWSTTGFFGNQPQHFGDGTRLSIL.

The chain links TRBV21-1 to TRBJ2-7; the table's D call, TRBD1, was not checked against the DNA. TRBV21-1 is a known pseudogene. The CDR3 has 15 residues. The CDR3 DNA is TGTGCCAGCAGCAAAAGGCAGGCGAGCTCCTACGAGCAGTACTTC. This encodes CASSKRQASSYEQYF.